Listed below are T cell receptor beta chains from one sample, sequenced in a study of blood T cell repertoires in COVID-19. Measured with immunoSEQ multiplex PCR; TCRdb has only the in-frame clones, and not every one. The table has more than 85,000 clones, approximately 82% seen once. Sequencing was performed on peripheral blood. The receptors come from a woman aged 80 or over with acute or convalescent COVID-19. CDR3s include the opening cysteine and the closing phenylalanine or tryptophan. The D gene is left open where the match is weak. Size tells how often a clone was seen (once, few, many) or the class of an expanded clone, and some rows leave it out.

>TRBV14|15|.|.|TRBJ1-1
TGTGCCAGCAGCCAAGATCTTCTATCGCGCACTGAAGCTTTCTTT
CASSQDLLSRTEAFF
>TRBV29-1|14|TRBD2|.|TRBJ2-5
TGCAGCGTTGGGGCGACTAGCGGGAGGGAGACCCAGTACTTC
CSVGATSGRETQYF
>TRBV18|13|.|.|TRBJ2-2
TGTGCCAGCTCACCTGAGGTCAGTTTCAAGCTGTTTTTT
CASSPEVSFKLFF
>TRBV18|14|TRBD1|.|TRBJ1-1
TGTGCCAGCTCTGCCGGGACAGGGGAACCTGAAGCTTTCTTT
CASSAGTGEPEAFF
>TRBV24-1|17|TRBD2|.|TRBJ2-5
TGTGCCACCAGGACTAGCGGGAGGCTCTTATTTGAAGAGACCCAGTACTTC
CATRTSGRLLFEETQYF
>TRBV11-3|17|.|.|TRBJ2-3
TGTGCCAGCAGCTTTGAGTTTGGCAGAGGGTACACAGATACGCAGTATTTT
CASSFEFGRGYTDTQYF
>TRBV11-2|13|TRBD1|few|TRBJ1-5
TGTGCCAGCAGCTCAGACAGGGGTCAGCCCCAGCATTTT
CASSSDRGQPQHF
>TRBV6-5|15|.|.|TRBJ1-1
TGTGCCAGCAGTCCCCCGGGAGGCATGAACACTGAAGCTTTCTTT
CASSPPGGMNTEAFF
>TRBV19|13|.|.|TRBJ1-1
TGTGCCAGTAGCCCAACGAGGAACACTGAAGCTTTCTTT
CASSPTRNTEAFF
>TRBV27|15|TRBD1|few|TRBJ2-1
TGTGCCAGCAGTTGGAGACAGGGCGGTTGGAATGAGCAGTTCTTC
CASSWRQGGWNEQFF
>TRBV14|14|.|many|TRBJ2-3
TGTGCCAGCAGCCACGTGGACGGAGGAGATACGCAGTATTTT
CASSHVDGGDTQYF
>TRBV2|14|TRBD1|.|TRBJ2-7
TGTGCCAGCAGTCCCGGACAGGGAGGAGGCGAGCAGTACTTC
CASSPGQGGGEQYF
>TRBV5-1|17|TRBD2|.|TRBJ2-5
TGCGCCAGCAGCTTGGGGTCTAGCGGGGGGCCGTTAGAGACCCAGTACTTC
CASSLGSSGGPLETQYF
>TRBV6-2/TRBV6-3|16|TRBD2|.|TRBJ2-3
TGTGCCAGCAGTTATAGGGCGGGAGGGCCTCCAGATACGCAGTATTTT
CASSYRAGGPPDTQYF
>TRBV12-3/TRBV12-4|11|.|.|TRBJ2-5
TGTGCCAGCAGTCCGCGAGAGACCCAGTACTTC
CASSPRETQYF
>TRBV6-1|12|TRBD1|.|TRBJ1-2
TGTGCCAGCAGTGAGACAGGGAACGGCTACACCTTC
CASSETGNGYTF
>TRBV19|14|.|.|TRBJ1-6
TGTGCCAGTAGTAGGGCGCCGTATAATTCACCCCTCCACTTT
CASSRAPYNSPLHF
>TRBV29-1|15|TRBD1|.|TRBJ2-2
TGCAGCGCGCCCTCCGGGACAGGGGCCACCGGGGAGCTGTTTTTT
CSAPSGTGATGELFF
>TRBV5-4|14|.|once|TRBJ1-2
TGTGCCAGCAGCGTGGGACTCCTTAACTATGGCTACACCTTC
CASSVGLLNYGYTF
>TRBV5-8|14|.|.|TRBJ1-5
TGTGCCAGCAGCTTGGAATACCGAGATCAGCCCCAGCATTTT
CASSLEYRDQPQHF
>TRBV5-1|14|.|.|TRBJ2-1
TGCGCCAGCAGCCCCGGGTCCCAGGGGAATGAGCAGTTCTTC
CASSPGSQGNEQFF
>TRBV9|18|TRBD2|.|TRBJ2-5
TGTGCCAGCAGCGTAGCGGGACTAGCGGGAGGGCCGCAAGAGACCCAGTACTTC
CASSVAGLAGGPQETQYF
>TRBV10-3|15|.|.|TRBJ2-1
TGTGCCATCAGAAGGGACACCTCCTCCTACAATGAGCAGTTCTTC
CAIRRDTSSYNEQFF
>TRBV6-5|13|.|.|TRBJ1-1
TGTGCCAGCGCTACAGGCCCTTACACTGAAGCTTTCTTT
CASATGPYTEAFF
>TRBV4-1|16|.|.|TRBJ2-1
TGCGCCAGCAGCCAAGGACTGGCTAGCACCTACAATGAGCAGTTCTTC
CASSQGLASTYNEQFF
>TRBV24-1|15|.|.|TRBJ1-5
TGTGCCACCAGTGATGGGCCGGGGAGCAATCAGCCCCAGCATTTT
CATSDGPGSNQPQHF
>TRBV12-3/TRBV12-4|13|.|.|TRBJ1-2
TGTGCCAGCAGACCGACAGGATTCTATGGCTACACCTTC
CASRPTGFYGYTF
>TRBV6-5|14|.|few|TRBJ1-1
TGTGCCAGCAGTTACGGGGGCTCGGACACTGAAGCTTTCTTT
CASSYGGSDTEAFF
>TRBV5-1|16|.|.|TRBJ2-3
TGCGCCAGCAGCCCGGGCAGAGCGGCTTTCACAGATACGCAGTATTTT
CASSPGRAAFTDTQYF
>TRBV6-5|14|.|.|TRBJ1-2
TGTGCCAGCAGTTACTCTCGGTCGGGCTATGGCTACACCTTC
CASSYSRSGYGYTF
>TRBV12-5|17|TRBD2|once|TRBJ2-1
TGTGCTAGTGGTTTGGTATCTACTAGCGGGCTCTACAATGAGCAGTTCTTC
CASGLVSTSGLYNEQFF
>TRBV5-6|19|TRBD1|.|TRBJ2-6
TGTGCCAGCAGCCCGGACGTAGGACAGGCGATCTCTGGGGCCAACGTCCTGACTTTC
CASSPDVGQAISGANVLTF
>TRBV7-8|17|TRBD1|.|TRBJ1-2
TGTGCCAGCAGCCCTTATCGGGTACAGGGGCCGAACTATGGCTACACCTTC
CASSPYRVQGPNYGYTF
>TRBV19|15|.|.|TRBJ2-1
TGTGCCAGTAGTATCGGGCGGGGAGCCTACAATGAGCAGTTCTTC
CASSIGRGAYNEQFF
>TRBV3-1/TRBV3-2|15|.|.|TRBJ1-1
TGTGCCAGCAGCTCTCAATACAGGGAGAACACTGAAGCTTTCTTT
CASSSQYRENTEAFF
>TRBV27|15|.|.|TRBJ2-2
TGTGCCAGCTGTGGCGGCAGACCGAACACCGGGGAGCTGTTTTTT
CASCGGRPNTGELFF
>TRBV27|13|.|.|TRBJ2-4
TGTGCCAGCAGCCTAGAAGCCAAAAACATTCAGTACTTC
CASSLEAKNIQYF
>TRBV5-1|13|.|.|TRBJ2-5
TGCGCCAGCAGCTTCGACTACACCGGGTCCCAGTACTTC
CASSFDYTGSQYF
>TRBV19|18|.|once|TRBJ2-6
TGTGCCAGTAGTATTGCAGGGTATAGCACCTCTGGGGCCAACGTCCTGACTTTC
CASSIAGYSTSGANVLTF
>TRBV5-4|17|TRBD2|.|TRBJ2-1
TGTGCCAGCAGCTTGATGGCTAGCGGGAGAGGGGTCGGTGAGCAGTTCTTC
CASSLMASGRGVGEQFF
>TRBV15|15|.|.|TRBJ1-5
TGTGCCACCAGCAGAGACCGACAGCCCAATCAGCCCCAGCATTTT
CATSRDRQPNQPQHF
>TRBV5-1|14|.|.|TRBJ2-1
TGCGCCAGCAGCTATACTAGAAACTACAATGAGCAGTTCTTC
CASSYTRNYNEQFF
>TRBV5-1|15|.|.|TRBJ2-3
TGCGCCAGCAGCTCGAGTTCTCTTAGCACAGATACGCAGTATTTT
CASSSSSLSTDTQYF
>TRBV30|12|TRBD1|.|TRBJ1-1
TGTGCCTTACAGGGGATGAACACTGAAGCTTTCTTT
CALQGMNTEAFF
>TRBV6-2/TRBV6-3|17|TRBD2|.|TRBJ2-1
TGTGCCAGCAGTTACGGACTCTTGGGCGGGAGAGATAATGAGCAGTTCTTC
CASSYGLLGGRDNEQFF
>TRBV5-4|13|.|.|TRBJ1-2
TGTGCCAGCAGCCCAGGATTTTCTGATGGCTACACCTTC
CASSPGFSDGYTF
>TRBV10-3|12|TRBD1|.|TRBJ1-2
TGTGCCATCGGGGACAGAGCGTATGGCTACACCTTC
CAIGDRAYGYTF
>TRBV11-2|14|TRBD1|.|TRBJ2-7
TGTGCCAGCAGCTCCTCGACAGGGCCCTACGAGCAGTACTTC
CASSSSTGPYEQYF
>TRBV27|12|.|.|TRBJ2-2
TGTGCCATCAGGGGCCAAACCGGGGAGCTGTTTTTT
CAIRGQTGELFF
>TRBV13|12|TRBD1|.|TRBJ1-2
TGTGCCAGCAAACGGACAGGCTCTGGCTACACCTTC
CASKRTGSGYTF
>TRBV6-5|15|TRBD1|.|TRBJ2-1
TGTGCCAGCAGTTACAACAGGGGGCGCGAGAATGAGCAGTTCTTC
CASSYNRGRENEQFF
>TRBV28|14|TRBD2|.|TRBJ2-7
TGTGCCAGCAGTACCCCCAGCGGGAGCTACGAGCAGTACTTC
CASSTPSGSYEQYF
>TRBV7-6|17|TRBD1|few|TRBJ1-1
TGTGCCAGCAGTCCTCCGGGACAGGGGGGATCTGGGACTGAAGCTTTCTTT
CASSPPGQGGSGTEAFF
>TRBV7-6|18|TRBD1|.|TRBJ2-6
TGTGCCAGCAGCTCGTACGGGACAGGGGGCGCGGGGGCCAACGTCCTGACTTTC
CASSSYGTGGAGANVLTF
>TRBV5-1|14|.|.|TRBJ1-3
TGCGCCAGCAGCTTGGGGGGAGGTGGAAACACCATATATTTT
CASSLGGGGNTIYF
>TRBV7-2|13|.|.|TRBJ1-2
TGTGCCAGCAGCTTCGGGGGTAACTATGGCTACACCTTC
CASSFGGNYGYTF
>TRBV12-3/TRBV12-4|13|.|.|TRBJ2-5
TGTGCCAGCAGTCCCTACAGTCGGGGGACCCAGTACTTC
CASSPYSRGTQYF
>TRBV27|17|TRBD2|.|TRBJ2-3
TGTGCCAGCAGTTTTTCGGCTAGCGGAAGTAGCACAGATACGCAGTATTTT
CASSFSASGSSTDTQYF
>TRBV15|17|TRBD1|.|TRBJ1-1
TGTGCCACCAGCAGAAGACTCAGGGGGGCGGTCGACACTGAAGCTTTCTTT
CATSRRLRGAVDTEAFF
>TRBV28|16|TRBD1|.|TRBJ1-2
TGTGCCAGCAGTTTGCGAGGGACAGGAGGAAACTATGGCTACACCTTC
CASSLRGTGGNYGYTF